This is a list of T cell receptor beta chains from one sample in a study of T cell changes during pregnancy in multiple sclerosis. Clones were read by immunoSEQ multiplex PCR, and TCRdb kept only the in-frame ones, dropping some. Counted here are under 130,000 clones, around 94% occurring once; the ten biggest clones make up 0.93%. Sequences were derived from peripheral blood, sampled after pregnancy. The receptors stem from a female donor with multiple sclerosis, enrolled in a pregnancy study. Both conserved end residues are part of each CDR3. Each record gives: V gene, clone size, D gene, J gene, CDR3 DNA, CDR3 protein. A D gene is named only where the DNA matches it firmly. Clone size is not always given. Where it is, it says once, few, many or a class for expanded clones.

TRBV7-9	.	TRBD2	TRBJ2-6	TGTGCCAGCAGCCCGCGGGGGGGGGCCAACGTCCTGACTTTC	CASSPRGGANVLTF
TRBV5-1	.	.	TRBJ1-2	TGCGCCAGCAGCGGCGGAAACTATGGCTACACCTTC	CASSGGNYGYTF
TRBV5-6	.	TRBD1	TRBJ2-7	TGTGCCAGCAGCGCACAGGGGTCCTACGAGCAGTACTTC	CASSAQGSYEQYF
TRBV4-1	.	TRBD2	TRBJ2-5	TGCGCCAGCAGCCAAAGTAGCGGGAGACTCGGGGAGACCCAGTACTTC	CASSQSSGRLGETQYF
TRBV28	.	.	TRBJ1-5	TGTGCCAGCAGTTTTGGGGCAGGGTATCGTCAGCCCCAGCATTTT	CASSFGAGYRQPQHF
TRBV4-2	.	TRBD2	TRBJ2-3	TGTGCCAGCAGCCAACTAGCGGGAATAAGCACAGATACGCAGTATTTT	CASSQLAGISTDTQYF
TRBV4-3	once	TRBD2	TRBJ2-1	TGCGCCAGCAGCCTCACCGGGGCTAGCGGATACAATGAGCAGTTCTTC	CASSLTGASGYNEQFF
TRBV6-4	.	.	TRBJ2-1	TGTGCCAGCAGTGATAGTGGGGGGGCCTTCAATGAGCAGTTCTTC	CASSDSGGAFNEQFF
TRBV28	.	.	TRBJ1-2	TGTGCCAGCTCCGGGAAGTTCAGTGGCTACACCTTC	CASSGKFSGYTF
TRBV19	.	.	TRBJ1-5	TGTGCCAGTACCCATATCTCGAGTCAGCCCCAGCATTTT	CASTHISSQPQHF
TRBV19	.	.	TRBJ1-2	TGTGCCAGTAGTATCCCGGCCGTCAGGGTGCACACCTTC	CASSIPAVRVHTF
TRBV9	.	TRBD1	TRBJ2-1	TGTGCCAGCAGCGTAGAGGGGGCGAGGGGAAATGAGCAGTTCTTC	CASSVEGARGNEQFF
TRBV27	.	.	TRBJ1-5	TGTGCCAGCAGACTCAGTGGAGGTGGCAATCAGCCCCAGCATTTT	CASRLSGGGNQPQHF
TRBV30	.	TRBD1	TRBJ1-5	TGTGCCTGGAGTCCCGGGACAGGCAATCAGCCCCAGCATTTT	CAWSPGTGNQPQHF
TRBV29-1	.	.	TRBJ2-3	TGCAGCGTTGCCCGGGATACGCAGTATTTT	CSVARDTQYF
TRBV7-6	.	TRBD1	TRBJ2-1	TGTGCCAGCAGCTTAGCAGGGACAGGGAGGGGAGATGAGCAGTTCTTC	CASSLAGTGRGDEQFF
TRBV10-3	.	.	TRBJ1-4	TGTGCCATCAGTGAGTCGGCCGGGGAAAAACTGTTTTTT	CAISESAGEKLFF
TRBV10-3	.	.	TRBJ2-1	TGTGCCATCGGGGGCGAGCCCTACAATGAGCAGTTCTTC	CAIGGEPYNEQFF
TRBV5-1	.	TRBD2	TRBJ2-3	TGCGCCAGCAGCTTGGGGGCAATGAGCGGGGGTAGCACAGATACGCAGTATTTT	CASSLGAMSGGSTDTQYF
TRBV15	.	.	TRBJ1-2	TGTGCCACCAGCAGAGACAGGGACTATGGCTACACCTTC	CATSRDRDYGYTF
TRBV7-8	once	.	TRBJ2-6	TGTGCCAGCAGCTTAGTCAGCTCTGGGGCCAACGTCCTGACTTTC	CASSLVSSGANVLTF
TRBV7-3	.	TRBD1	TRBJ1-2	TGTGCCAGCAGCCAAGGGGGACAGGGGGCGAGAGGCTACACCTTC	CASSQGGQGARGYTF
TRBV2	.	.	TRBJ2-3	TGTGCCAGCAGTGAAAGGGCGGGAAGCACAGATACGCAGTATTTT	CASSERAGSTDTQYF
TRBV27	.	TRBD2	TRBJ2-7	TGTGCCAGCAGTTCAGGGACTAGCGGGAATTACGAGCAGTACTTC	CASSSGTSGNYEQYF
TRBV9	.	TRBD2	TRBJ2-2	TGTGCCAGCAGCGTAGAGATGGGCGCGGGGGGCACCGGGGAGCTGTTTTTT	CASSVEMGAGGTGELFF
TRBV5-5	once	.	TRBJ1-4	TGTGCCAGCAGCTTGGCCCCGGGGGTACTTGGAAAAAAACTGTTTTTT	CASSLAPGVLGKKLFF
TRBV5-1	.	.	TRBJ2-7	TGCGCCAGCAGCACACAGGGTTTTGGCTACGAGCAGTACTTC	CASSTQGFGYEQYF
TRBV30	few	.	TRBJ2-7	TGTGCCGGTAGGGACTTTAGCTCCTACGAGCAGTACTTC	CAGRDFSSYEQYF
TRBV5-4	once	.	TRBJ2-1	TGTGCCAGCAGCTTGGCCGTGGGCTCTCCCTACAATGAGCAGTTCTTC	CASSLAVGSPYNEQFF
TRBV1	.	.	TRBJ2-7	TGCACCAGCAGCCAAGATCAGACGAGCCGCGGCTACGAGCAGTACTTC	CTSSQDQTSRGYEQYF
TRBV7-3	.	.	TRBJ2-1	TGTGCCAGCAGTCCCATTAGCGGCCCATCCTACAATGAGCAGTTCTTC	CASSPISGPSYNEQFF
TRBV10-3	.	TRBD1	TRBJ2-4	TGTGCCACCGCCCCGGGACAGGTATTACCAGCCAAAAACATTCAGTACTTC	CATAPGQVLPAKNIQYF
TRBV11-2	.	.	TRBJ2-2	TGTGCCAGCAGCCCTGGGACACTCGCGAACACCGGGGAGCTGTTTTTT	CASSPGTLANTGELFF
TRBV4-1	.	.	TRBJ2-7	TGCGCCAGCAGCCAAGGTCCCACAGGAGCCTACGAGCAGTACTTC	CASSQGPTGAYEQYF
TRBV5-1	.	.	TRBJ1-2	TGCGCCAGCAGCTGGAATTGGGCAGGGGAGTCGAGAAACTATGGCTACACCTTC	CASSWNWAGESRNYGYTF
TRBV2	.	TRBD2	TRBJ2-1	TGTGCCGGGGGGGACTGGACCTACAATGAGCAGTTCTTC	CAGGDWTYNEQFF
TRBV7-9	.	TRBD2	TRBJ2-3	TGTGCCAGCAGCCGGCCGGGACTAGCGGGAGTTACAGATACGCAGTATTTT	CASSRPGLAGVTDTQYF
TRBV5-1	.	.	TRBJ2-1	TGCGCCAGCAGCTTGCAGGGGGGAATGAGGGGTGAGCAGTTCTTC	CASSLQGGMRGEQFF
TRBV5-1	.	.	TRBJ2-6	TGCGCCAGCAGCCTCAGTTTATCAGGGGCCAACGTCCTGACTTTC	CASSLSLSGANVLTF
TRBV19	.	TRBD1	TRBJ2-7	TGTGCCAGTAGTATACATTTGGACAGGGTGTCCTACGAGCAGTACTTC	CASSIHLDRVSYEQYF
TRBV11-2	.	.	TRBJ1-5	TGTGCCAGCAGCTCGACGCACAGGGTTGACGTATGGGATCAGCCCCAGCATTTT	CASSSTHRVDVWDQPQHF
TRBV4-2	once	TRBD1	TRBJ2-3	TGTGCCAGCAGCCAAGATCTAGGTGGGACAGGGGGCAGGGGTACGCAGTATTTT	CASSQDLGGTGGRGTQYF
TRBV7-9	.	TRBD1	TRBJ1-1	TGTGCCAGCAGCTCAAACAGGGGCGGCACTGAAGCTTTCTTT	CASSSNRGGTEAFF
TRBV5-5	.	TRBD1	TRBJ2-1	TGTGCCAGCAGCCTGCCGGGACAGATATACAATGAGCAGTTCTTC	CASSLPGQIYNEQFF